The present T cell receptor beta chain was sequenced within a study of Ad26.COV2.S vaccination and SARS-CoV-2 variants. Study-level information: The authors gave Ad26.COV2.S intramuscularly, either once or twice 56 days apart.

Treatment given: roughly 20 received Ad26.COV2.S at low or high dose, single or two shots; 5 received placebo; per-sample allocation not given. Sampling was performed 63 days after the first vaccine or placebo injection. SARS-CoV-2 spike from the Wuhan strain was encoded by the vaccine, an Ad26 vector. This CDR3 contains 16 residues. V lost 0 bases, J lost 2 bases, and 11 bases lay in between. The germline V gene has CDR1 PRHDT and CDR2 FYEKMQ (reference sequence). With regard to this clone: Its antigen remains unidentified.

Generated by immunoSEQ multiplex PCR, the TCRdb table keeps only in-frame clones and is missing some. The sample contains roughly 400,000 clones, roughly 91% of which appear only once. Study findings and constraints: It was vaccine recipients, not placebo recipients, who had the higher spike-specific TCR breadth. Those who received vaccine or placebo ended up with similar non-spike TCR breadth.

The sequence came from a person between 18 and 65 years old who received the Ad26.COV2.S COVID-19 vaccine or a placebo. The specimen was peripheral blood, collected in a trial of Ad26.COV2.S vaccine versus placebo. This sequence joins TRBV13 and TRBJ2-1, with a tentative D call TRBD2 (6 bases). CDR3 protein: CASSLGLGGAYNEQFF. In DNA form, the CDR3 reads TGTGCCAGCAGCTTAGGCCTGGGCGGGGCCTACAATGAGCAGTTCTTC. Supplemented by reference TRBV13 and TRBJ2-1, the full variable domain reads AAGVIQSPRHLIKEKRETATLKCYPIPRHDTVYWYQQGPGQDPQFLISFYEKMQSDKGSIPDRFSAQQFSDYHSELNMSSLELGDSALYFCASSLGLGGAYNEQFFGPGTRLTVL.